These T cell receptor beta chains were read from a single sample in a study of T cell changes during pregnancy in multiple sclerosis. The assay was immunoSEQ multiplex PCR, and TCRdb's table has in-frame clones only and misses some. The data hold around 38,000 clones, with 92% observed a single time. Material: CD8+ T cells from peripheral blood mononuclear cells, obtained in the third trimester of pregnancy. All receptors derive from a female donor with multiple sclerosis, enrolled in a pregnancy study. Each CDR3 is given with its conserved first and last residue.

V	J	CDR3
TRBV27	TRBJ2-7	CASTRGYEQYF
TRBV27	TRBJ1-5	CASSLFSSNQPQHF
TRBV19	TRBJ2-1	CASSSLAGNEQFF
TRBV9	TRBJ1-4	CASSEDRGDEKLFF
TRBV7-9	TRBJ1-1	CASSWPPRGREDTEAFF
TRBV4-3	TRBJ2-1	CASSQDGGGEAYNEQFF
TRBV10-3	TRBJ2-2	CAISESAGPTGELFF
TRBV10-2	TRBJ2-5	CASSESGTGVQETQYF
TRBV30	TRBJ2-7	CAWSRLGGPIDYEQYF
TRBV4-3	TRBJ2-3	CASSQDRSGSDTQYF
TRBV11-1	TRBJ2-1	CASSLLHGSAYNEQFF
TRBV7-2	TRBJ1-3	CASSHRFLSGNTIYF
TRBV7-9	TRBJ2-1	CASSLLGGISYNEQFF
TRBV13	TRBJ2-1	CASSPNTDYGRAYNEQFF
TRBV25-1	TRBJ2-5	CASRGDWEETQYF
TRBV7-9	TRBJ2-3	CASSLTLASTDTQYF
TRBV28	TRBJ2-1	CASRATKFREPDYNEQFF
TRBV28	TRBJ2-4	CASRSIAKNIQYF
TRBV4-3	TRBJ2-1	CASSQGSGWGNEQFF
TRBV19	TRBJ1-4	CASSIDPLGRREKLFF
TRBV11-3	TRBJ2-7	CASSLRMTYEQYF
TRBV14	TRBJ2-1	CASSHLRNEQFF
TRBV28	TRBJ2-1	CASSFSAGNEQFF
TRBV30	TRBJ1-3	CAWSPHGNTIYF
TRBV6-4	TRBJ2-1	CASSTTSGGYNEQFF
TRBV19	TRBJ2-1	CASSIGGDRGLGEQFF
TRBV29-1	TRBJ1-1	CSGAQGPNVVNTEAFF
TRBV4-3	TRBJ2-3	CASSQGLTGADTQYF
TRBV28	TRBJ2-3	CASSPLGLAEYTDTQYF
TRBV7-9	TRBJ1-1	CASSAGVAEAFF
TRBV7-9	TRBJ1-4	CASSSTGGKEGNEKLFF
TRBV15	TRBJ2-7	CATNNPGQATYEQYF
TRBV7-9	TRBJ2-7	CASSLLGGDEQYF
TRBV14	TRBJ2-1	CASSLKLGLAIKPEQFF
TRBV27	TRBJ2-7	CASSSGLAAYEQYF
TRBV5-6	TRBJ2-5	CASSLLAGRPETQYF
TRBV9	TRBJ2-1	CASSVWASGSYEQFF
TRBV19	TRBJ1-1	CASSLFRDTSSTEAFF
TRBV4-2	TRBJ2-7	CASSQEWGPSYEQYF
TRBV13	TRBJ2-1	CASSQRTGTEQFF
TRBV10-3	TRBJ1-1	CAISDGTGTEAFF
TRBV9	TRBJ2-7	CASSVGGGVSYEQYF
TRBV7-2	TRBJ2-2	CASSGTQLQWDTGELFF
TRBV27	TRBJ2-7	CASSPRPREANEQYF
TRBV27	TRBJ2-5	CASSSTLLTGGGETQYF
TRBV4-3	TRBJ1-1	CASSQDRILTEAFF
TRBV27	TRBJ1-2	CASSLTGSLGYTF
TRBV27	TRBJ2-1	CASSSGLADYNEQFF
TRBV19	TRBJ2-6	CASMKGEISGANVLTF
TRBV11-3	TRBJ2-7	CASSSRTSAAYEQYF
TRBV27	TRBJ1-5	CASSLEDRDLNQPQHF
TRBV19	TRBJ2-1	CASSQTSVFEQFF